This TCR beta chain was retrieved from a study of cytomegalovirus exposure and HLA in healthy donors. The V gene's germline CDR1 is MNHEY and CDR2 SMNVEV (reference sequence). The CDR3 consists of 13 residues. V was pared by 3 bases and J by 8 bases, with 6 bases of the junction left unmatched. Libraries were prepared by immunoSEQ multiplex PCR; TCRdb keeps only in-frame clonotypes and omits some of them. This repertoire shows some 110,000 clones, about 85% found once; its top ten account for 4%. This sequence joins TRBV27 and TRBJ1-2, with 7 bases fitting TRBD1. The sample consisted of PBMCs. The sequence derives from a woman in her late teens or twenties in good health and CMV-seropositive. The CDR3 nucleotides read TGTGCCAGCAGTTTTAGACAGGGTCTGGGCTACACCTTC. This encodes CASSFRQGLGYTF.